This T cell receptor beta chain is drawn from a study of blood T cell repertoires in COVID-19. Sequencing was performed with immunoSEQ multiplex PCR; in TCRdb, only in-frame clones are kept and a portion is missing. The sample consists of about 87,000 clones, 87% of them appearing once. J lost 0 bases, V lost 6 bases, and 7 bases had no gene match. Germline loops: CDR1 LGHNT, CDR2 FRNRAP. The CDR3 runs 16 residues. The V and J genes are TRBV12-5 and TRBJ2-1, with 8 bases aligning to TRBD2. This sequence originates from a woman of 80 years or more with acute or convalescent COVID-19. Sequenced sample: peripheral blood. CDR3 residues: CASGRRGGLSYNEQFF. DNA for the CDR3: TGTGCTAGTGGCCGCCGGGGGGGCCTCTCCTACAATGAGCAGTTCTTC.